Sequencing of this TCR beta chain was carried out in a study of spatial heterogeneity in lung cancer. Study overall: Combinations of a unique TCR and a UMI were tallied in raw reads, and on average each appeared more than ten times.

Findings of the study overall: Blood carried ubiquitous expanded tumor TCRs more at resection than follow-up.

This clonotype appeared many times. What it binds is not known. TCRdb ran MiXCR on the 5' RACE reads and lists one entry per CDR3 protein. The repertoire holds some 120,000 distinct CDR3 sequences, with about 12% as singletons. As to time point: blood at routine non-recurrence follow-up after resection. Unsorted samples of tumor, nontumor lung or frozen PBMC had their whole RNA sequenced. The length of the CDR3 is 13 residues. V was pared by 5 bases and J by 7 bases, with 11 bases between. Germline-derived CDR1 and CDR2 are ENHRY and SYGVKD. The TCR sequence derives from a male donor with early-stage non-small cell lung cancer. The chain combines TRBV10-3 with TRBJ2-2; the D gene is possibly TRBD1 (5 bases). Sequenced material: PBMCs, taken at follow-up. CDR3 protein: CAISPGKGGELFF. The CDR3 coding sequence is TGTGCCATCAGTCCAGGGAAGGGCGGGGAGCTGTTTTTT.